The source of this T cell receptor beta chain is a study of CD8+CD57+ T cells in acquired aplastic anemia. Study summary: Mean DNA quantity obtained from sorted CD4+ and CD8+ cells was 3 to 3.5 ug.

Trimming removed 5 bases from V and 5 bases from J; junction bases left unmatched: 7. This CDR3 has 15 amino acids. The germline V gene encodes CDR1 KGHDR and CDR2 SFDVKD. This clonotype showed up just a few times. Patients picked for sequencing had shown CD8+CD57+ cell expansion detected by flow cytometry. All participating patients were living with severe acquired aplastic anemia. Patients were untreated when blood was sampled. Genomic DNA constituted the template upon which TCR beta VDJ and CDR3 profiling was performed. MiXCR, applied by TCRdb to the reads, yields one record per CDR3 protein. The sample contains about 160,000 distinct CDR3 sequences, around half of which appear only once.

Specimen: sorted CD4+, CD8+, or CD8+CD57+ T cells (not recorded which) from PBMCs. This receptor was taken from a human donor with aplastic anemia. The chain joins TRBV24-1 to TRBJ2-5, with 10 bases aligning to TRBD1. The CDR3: CATSGPGQGLETQYF. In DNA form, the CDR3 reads TGTGCCACCAGTGGACCGGGACAGGGGTTGGAGACCCAGTACTTC.